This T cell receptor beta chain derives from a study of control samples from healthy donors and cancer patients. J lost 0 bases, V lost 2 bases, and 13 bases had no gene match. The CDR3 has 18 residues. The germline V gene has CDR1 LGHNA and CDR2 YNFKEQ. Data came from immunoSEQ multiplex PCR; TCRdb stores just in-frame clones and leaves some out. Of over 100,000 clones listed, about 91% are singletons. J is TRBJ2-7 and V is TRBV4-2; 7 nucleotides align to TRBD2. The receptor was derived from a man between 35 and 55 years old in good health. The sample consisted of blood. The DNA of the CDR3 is TGTGCCAGCAGCCAAAACGTCCTAGCGGCACTTTTCTCCTACGAGCAGTACTTC. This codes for CASSQNVLAALFSYEQYF.